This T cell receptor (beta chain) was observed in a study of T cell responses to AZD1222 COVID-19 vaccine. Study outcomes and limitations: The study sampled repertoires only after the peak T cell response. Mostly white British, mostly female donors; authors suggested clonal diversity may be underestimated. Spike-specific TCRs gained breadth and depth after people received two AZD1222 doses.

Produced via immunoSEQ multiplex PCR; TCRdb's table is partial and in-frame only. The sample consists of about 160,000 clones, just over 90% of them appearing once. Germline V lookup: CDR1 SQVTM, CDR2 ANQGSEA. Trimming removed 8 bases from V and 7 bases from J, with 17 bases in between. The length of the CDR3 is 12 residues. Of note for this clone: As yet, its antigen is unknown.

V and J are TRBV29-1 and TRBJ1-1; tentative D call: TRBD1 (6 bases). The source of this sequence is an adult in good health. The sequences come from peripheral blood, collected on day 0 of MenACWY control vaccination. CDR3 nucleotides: TGCAGCATCGGCAGGGGTGGAAGTGAAGCTTTCTTT. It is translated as CSIGRGGSEAFF.